These T cell receptor beta chains were read from a single sample in a study of blood T cell repertoires in COVID-19. The method was immunoSEQ multiplex PCR; TCRdb's version includes in-frame clones alone and lacks a portion of them. The table includes about 71,000 clones, 90% detected once. Input material: peripheral blood. The receptors originated from a woman aged 80 or over with acute or convalescent COVID-19. Both conserved end residues are part of each CDR3. Fields, in order: clone size, V gene, J gene, CDR3 protein. The size field is filled for only some rows; it gives once, few, many or a size class.

abundance: NA
v_gene: TRBV25-1
j_gene: TRBJ2-5
CDR3aa: CASSDRRLYQETQYF

abundance: once
v_gene: TRBV6-5
j_gene: TRBJ1-2
CDR3aa: CASSYSRDRVGGYTF

abundance: once
v_gene: TRBV7-7
j_gene: TRBJ2-5
CDR3aa: CASSFRGQKETQYF

abundance: NA
v_gene: TRBV12-5
j_gene: TRBJ2-6
CDR3aa: CASGASLGANVLTF

abundance: NA
v_gene: TRBV5-5
j_gene: TRBJ1-1
CDR3aa: CASSNRYSGTTGDEAFF

abundance: NA
v_gene: TRBV29-1
j_gene: TRBJ1-1
CDR3aa: CSVGGLNTEAFF

abundance: once
v_gene: TRBV6-5
j_gene: TRBJ1-2
CDR3aa: CASSYWGDYGYTF

abundance: NA
v_gene: TRBV2
j_gene: TRBJ1-4
CDR3aa: CASSARGQINPSTNEKLFF

abundance: once
v_gene: TRBV27
j_gene: TRBJ1-1
CDR3aa: CASSPHRGTEAFF

abundance: few
v_gene: TRBV21-1
j_gene: TRBJ1-2
CDR3aa: CASRVDGDRGYTF

abundance: NA
v_gene: TRBV5-1
j_gene: TRBJ2-3
CDR3aa: CASSRGGSADTQYF

abundance: NA
v_gene: TRBV5-1
j_gene: TRBJ2-5
CDR3aa: CASSSGGNGETQYF

abundance: NA
v_gene: TRBV5-1
j_gene: TRBJ1-2
CDR3aa: CASSFPGQEYGYTF

abundance: NA
v_gene: TRBV6-5
j_gene: TRBJ2-2
CDR3aa: CASRRLANTGELFF

abundance: NA
v_gene: TRBV4-3
j_gene: TRBJ2-7
CDR3aa: CASSEGDRGYEQYF

abundance: once
v_gene: TRBV19
j_gene: TRBJ1-1
CDR3aa: CASSDRDRRNTEAFF

abundance: NA
v_gene: TRBV11-1
j_gene: TRBJ2-3
CDR3aa: CASSPKTSGIGDTQYF

abundance: NA
v_gene: TRBV19
j_gene: TRBJ2-7
CDR3aa: CASSMRGSTYDYPSYEQYF

abundance: NA
v_gene: TRBV15
j_gene: TRBJ1-4
CDR3aa: CATSRDRTAAVEKLFF

abundance: NA
v_gene: TRBV2
j_gene: TRBJ1-1
CDR3aa: CASSPRTMNTEAFF

abundance: few
v_gene: TRBV18
j_gene: TRBJ1-1
CDR3aa: CASSPPYVVGARNTEAFF

abundance: NA
v_gene: TRBV29-1
j_gene: TRBJ1-4
CDR3aa: CSVVEGRTPIF

abundance: NA
v_gene: TRBV24-1
j_gene: TRBJ1-2
CDR3aa: CATSDYRGNRDYGYTF

abundance: NA
v_gene: TRBV5-5
j_gene: TRBJ1-5
CDR3aa: CASSLAGQGRRQPQHF

abundance: NA
v_gene: TRBV5-1
j_gene: TRBJ2-7
CDR3aa: CASSLDLLAGYEQYF

abundance: NA
v_gene: TRBV12-5
j_gene: TRBJ2-1
CDR3aa: CASGQQGFNEQFF

abundance: NA
v_gene: TRBV6-1
j_gene: TRBJ1-2
CDR3aa: CASSEVKGASRHGYTF